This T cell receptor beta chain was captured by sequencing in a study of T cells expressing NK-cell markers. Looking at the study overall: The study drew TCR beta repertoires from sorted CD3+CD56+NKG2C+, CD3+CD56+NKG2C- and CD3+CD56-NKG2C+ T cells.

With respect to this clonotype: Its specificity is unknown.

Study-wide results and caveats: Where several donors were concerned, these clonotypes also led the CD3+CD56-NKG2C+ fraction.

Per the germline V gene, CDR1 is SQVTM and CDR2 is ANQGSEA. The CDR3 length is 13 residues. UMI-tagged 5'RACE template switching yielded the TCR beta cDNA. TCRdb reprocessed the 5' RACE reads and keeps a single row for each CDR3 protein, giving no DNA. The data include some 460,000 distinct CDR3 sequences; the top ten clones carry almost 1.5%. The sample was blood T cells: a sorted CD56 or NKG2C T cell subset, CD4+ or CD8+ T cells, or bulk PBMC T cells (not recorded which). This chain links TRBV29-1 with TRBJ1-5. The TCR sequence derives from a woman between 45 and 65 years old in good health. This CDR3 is CSVAGTSNQPQHF.